The present TCR beta chain was sequenced within a study of vaccination and CD4 T cells after COVID-19. The treatment here: roughly 10-day PBMC culture with coronavirus spike peptide pools or control peptides (ViraFEST assay). Days 3 and 7 were when half the medium was replaced with fresh IL-2 medium. Sequencing of DNA taken from cultured CD4+ T cells relied on the Oncomine TCR Beta short-read assay. TCRdb ran MiXCR on the PCR reads and lists one entry per CDR3 protein. The data show 15,000 or so distinct CDR3 sequences, approximately 63% seen once. Study outcomes and limitations: Convalescent participants were relatively few, and none had early post-infection timepoints studied.

Note on this clonotype: Its antigen is as yet unknown.

The TCR was taken from a human donor who had recovered from COVID-19. Sequenced sample: CD4+ T cells from blood, cultured in vitro.

CDR3 protein: CASSLAGRLDGYTF. CDR3 nucleotides: TGTGCCAGCAGCTTAGCGGGCAGGTTAGATGGCTACACCTTC. The rearrangement links TRBV11-2 to TRBJ1-2, with unresolved D. CDR3 length: 14 amino acids. With 1 base removed from V and 6 bases from J, the gap between germline ends came to 12 bases. CDR1 is SGHAT, CDR2 FQNNGV, per germline.